This TCR beta chain was sequenced during a study of blood T cell repertoires in COVID-19. Study-wide background: The United States, Italy and Spain supplied acute and convalescent COVID-19 samples.

Per the authors' pipeline: Amplification of reference gene primers provided the estimated nucleated cell counts. Some clones are missing from TCRdb's copy, which holds only in-frame ones; the method was immunoSEQ multiplex PCR. The D gene and trimming were derived from the DNA, and the V and J assignments and clone size from that table. In the table there are around 99,000 clones, around 74% of which are singletons. There are 19 residues in the CDR3. The germline CDR1 and CDR2 sequences are SGHRS and YFSETQ. V was cut by 0 bases and J by 2 bases, with 18 bases left in between. The clonotype was recovered from a woman older than 75 with active or convalescent COVID-19. The chain carries TRBV5-1 and TRBJ2-6; no clear D. The source material was peripheral blood. CDR3 region: CASSLVPPAQTTGANVLTF. The CDR3 nucleotides read TGCGCCAGCAGCTTGGTCCCCCCGGCCCAAACTACTGGGGCCAACGTCCTGACTTTC.